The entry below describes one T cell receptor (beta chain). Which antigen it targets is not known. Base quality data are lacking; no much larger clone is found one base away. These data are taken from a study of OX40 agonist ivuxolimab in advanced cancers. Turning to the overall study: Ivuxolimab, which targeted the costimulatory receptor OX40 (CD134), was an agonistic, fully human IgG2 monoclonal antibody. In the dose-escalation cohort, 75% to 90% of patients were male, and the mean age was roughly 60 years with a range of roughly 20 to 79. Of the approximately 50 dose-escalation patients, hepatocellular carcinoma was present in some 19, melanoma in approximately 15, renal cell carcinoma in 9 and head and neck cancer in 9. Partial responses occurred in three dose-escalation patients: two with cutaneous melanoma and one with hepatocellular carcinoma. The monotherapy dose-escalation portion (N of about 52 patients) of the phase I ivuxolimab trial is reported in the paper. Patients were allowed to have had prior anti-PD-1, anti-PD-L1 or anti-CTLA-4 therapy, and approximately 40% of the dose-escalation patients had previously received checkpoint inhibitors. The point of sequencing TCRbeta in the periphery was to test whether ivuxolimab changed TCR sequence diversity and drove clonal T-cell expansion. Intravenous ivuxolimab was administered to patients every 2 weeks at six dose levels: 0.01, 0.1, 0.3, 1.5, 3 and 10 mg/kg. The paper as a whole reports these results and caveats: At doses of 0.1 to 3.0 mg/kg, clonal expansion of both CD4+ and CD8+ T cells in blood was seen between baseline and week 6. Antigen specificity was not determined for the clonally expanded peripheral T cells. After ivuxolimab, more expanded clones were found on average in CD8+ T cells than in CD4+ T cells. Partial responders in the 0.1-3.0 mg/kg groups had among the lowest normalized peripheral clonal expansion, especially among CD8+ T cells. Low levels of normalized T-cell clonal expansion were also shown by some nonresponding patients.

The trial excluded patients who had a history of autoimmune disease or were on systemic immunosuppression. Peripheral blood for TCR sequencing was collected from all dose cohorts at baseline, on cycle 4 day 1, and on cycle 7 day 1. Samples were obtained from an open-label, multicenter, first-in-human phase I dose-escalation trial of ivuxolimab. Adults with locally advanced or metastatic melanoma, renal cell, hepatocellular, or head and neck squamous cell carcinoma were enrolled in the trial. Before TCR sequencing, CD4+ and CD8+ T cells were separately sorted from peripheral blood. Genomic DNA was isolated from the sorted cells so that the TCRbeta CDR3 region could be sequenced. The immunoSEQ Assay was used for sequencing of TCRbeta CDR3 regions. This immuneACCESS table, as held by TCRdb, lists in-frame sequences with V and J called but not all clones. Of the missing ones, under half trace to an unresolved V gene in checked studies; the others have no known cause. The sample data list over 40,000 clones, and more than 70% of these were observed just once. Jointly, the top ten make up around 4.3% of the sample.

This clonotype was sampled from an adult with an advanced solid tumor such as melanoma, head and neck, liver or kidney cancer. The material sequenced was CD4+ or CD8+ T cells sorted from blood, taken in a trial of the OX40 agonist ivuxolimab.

The CDR3 region has the sequence CASSLAQGSPLHF. The DNA is as follows: TGTGCCAGCAGCTTGGCGCAGGGCTCACCCCTCCACTTT. This chain is built from TRBV5-6 and TRBJ1-6; D gene: possibly TRBD1, on 5 matching bases. The CDR3 goes from the cysteine to the phenylalanine over 13 residues. Only the CDR3 DNA is retained, 39 bases long and in frame from the first base. Via the germline V gene, CDR1 is SGHDT and CDR2 YYEEEE. V was cut back by 0 bases and J by 10 bases, leaving a gap of 8 bases between them.